Following are 2 T cell receptor beta chains from one sample sequenced in a study of shared clonotypes between healthy human individuals. TCRdb's copy holds only in-frame clones and misses some; the assay was immunoSEQ multiplex PCR. The sample includes 2 million to 2.5 million clones, 92% of them seen just once. The sequencing input was naive CD4+ T cells from PBMCs. The subset denotes: CD45RA+ positively selected. These TCRs come from a man between 18 and 29 years old in good health. Some clones in this sample may be carry-over from other donors' samples.

This chain links TRBV28 with TRBJ1-5; D gene ambiguous. Trimming pared 4 bases from V and 7 bases from J, leaving 8 bases between. The CDR3 extends over 12 amino acids. Germline CDR1 reads MDHEN; CDR2 reads SYDVKM. The CDR3: CASSSVRQPQHF. As DNA, the CDR3 is TGTGCCAGCAGTTCCGTACGGCAGCCCCAGCATTTT.

The chain links TRBV2 to TRBJ2-2, with TRBD1 matching over 7 bases. Trimming removed 6 bases from V and 1 base from J; junction bases left unmatched: 11. The CDR3 spans 17 residues. The germline V gene has CDR1 SNHLY and CDR2 FYNNEI. In nucleotides, the CDR3 is TGTGCCAGCAGCCTACGGCCAGGGGGAAAGAACACCGGGGAGCTGTTTTTT. Amino acids: CASSLRPGGKNTGELFF. Supplemented by reference TRBV2 and TRBJ2-2, the full variable domain reads EPEVTQTPSHQVTQMGQEVILRCVPISNHLYFYWYRQILGQKVEFLVSFYNNEISEKSEIFDDQFSVERPDGSNFTLKIRSTKLEDSAMYFCASSLRPGGKNTGELFFGEGSRLTVL.